This T cell receptor (beta chain) is drawn from a study of Graves' ophthalmopathy and Graves' hyperthyroidism. Per the germline V gene, CDR1 is SGHNT and CDR2 is YYREEE (reference sequence). The CDR3 spans 14 residues. V shed 6 bases and J shed 2 bases, with 15 bases lying between them. This clonotype came up many times. RNA transcripts were the source from which TCR beta CDR3 regions were amplified. The workflow started with a first-round RT-PCR run with HTBI primers and then moved on to a second-round multiplex PCR. Using its own MiXCR run on the multiplex PCR reads, TCRdb lists one record per CDR3 protein. This sample has 350,000 to 450,000 distinct CDR3 sequences, with around 17% found just once. CAS ≥3, NOSPECS ≥4, moderate-to-severe activity and duration under 3 months marked donors with ophthalmopathy. Clinicians diagnosed using symptoms, serum thyroxine, TRAb, thyroid ultrasound and orbital computed tomography. Out of about 9.3 ml of fresh peripheral blood, PBMCs were obtained.

J is TRBJ2-7 and V is TRBV5-4; unclear D gene. Sequencing used peripheral blood. The sequence derives from a young woman with Graves' ophthalmopathy. In DNA form, the CDR3 reads TGTGCCAGCACCCCTGACGGCGGCCCCTACGAGCAGTACTTC. This translates into CASTPDGGPYEQYF.